This TCR beta chain was observed in a study of blood T cell repertoires in COVID-19. Study summary: The analysed material was cDNA or gDNA that came from T cells, B-cell-depleted T cells, or PBMCs.

This clone came up once. Measured with immunoSEQ multiplex PCR; TCRdb has only the in-frame clones, and not every one. Among 200,000 to 300,000 clones listed, approximately 86% were seen once. Sequencing was done on a sample of PBMCs or T cells enriched from blood (not recorded which). This clonotype originated in a woman aged 40 to 50 with acute COVID-19.

The DNA of the CDR3 is TGCGCCAGCAGCCAAGTGCTAGCTAGCGGGAGTTCGTATGAGCAGTTCTTC. Its translation is CASSQVLASGSSYEQFF. The J gene is TRBJ2-1, the V gene TRBV4-1, with 10 bases that match TRBD2. Germline CDR1 MGHRA, CDR2 YSYEKL. After removal of 1 base from V and 8 bases from J, the junction contained 11 bases not matched to a gene. The CDR3 is 17 amino acids.